This TCR beta chain was observed in a study of blood T cell repertoires in COVID-19. V was pared by 5 bases and J by 1 base, with 17 bases between. The CDR3 is 16 residues long. Germline CDR1 and CDR2: SEHNR and FQNEAQ (reference sequence). In the source study's methods: Amplifying reference gene primers gave estimates of nucleated cell counts. This table comes from immunoSEQ multiplex PCR, and its TCRdb copy is limited to in-frame clones, with some not included. The DNA was the basis for D and trimming; V, J and clone size are from that table. The sample lists 200,000 to 300,000 clones; around 89% were seen once.

The sequenced sample consisted of peripheral blood. This receptor was identified in a woman aged 40 to 49 with acute or convalescent COVID-19. The chain links TRBV7-9 to TRBJ1-1, with a tentative D call TRBD1 (5 bases). CDR3 sequence (DNA): TGTGCCAGCAGCCGACCCAACAGGATTAAGAACACTGAAGCTTTCTTT. Translation gives CASSRPNRIKNTEAFF.